Sequencing of this T cell receptor (beta chain) was carried out in a study of T cell responses to AZD1222 COVID-19 vaccine. Germline-derived CDR1 and CDR2 are KGHSH and LQKENI. The CDR3 has 14 amino acids. V dropped 0 bases and J dropped 10; count of bases not matched to a gene: 6. TCRdb's copy holds only in-frame clones and misses some; the assay was immunoSEQ multiplex PCR. The sample shows 150,000 or so clones, around 84% of them seen only once. The material sequenced was peripheral blood, taken on day 0 of AZD1222 vaccination. The rearrangement links TRBV18 to TRBJ2-5; 9 positions agree with TRBD1. The sequence was obtained from an adult in good health. CDR3 nucleotides: TGTGCCAGCTCACCACCGGGGACAGGGCAGGTCCAGTACTTC. Protein product: CASSPPGTGQVQYF.